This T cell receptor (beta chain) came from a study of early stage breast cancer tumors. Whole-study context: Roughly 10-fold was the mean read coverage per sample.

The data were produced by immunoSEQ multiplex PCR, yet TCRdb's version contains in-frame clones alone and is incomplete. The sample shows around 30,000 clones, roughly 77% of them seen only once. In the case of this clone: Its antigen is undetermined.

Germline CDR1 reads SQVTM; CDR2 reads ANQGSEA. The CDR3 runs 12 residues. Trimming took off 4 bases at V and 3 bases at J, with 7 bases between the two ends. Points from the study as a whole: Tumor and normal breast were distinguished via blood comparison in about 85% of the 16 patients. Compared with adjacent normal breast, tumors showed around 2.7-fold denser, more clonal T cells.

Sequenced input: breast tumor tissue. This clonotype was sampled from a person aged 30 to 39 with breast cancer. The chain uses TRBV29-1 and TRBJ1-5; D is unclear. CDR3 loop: CSVGHANQPQHF. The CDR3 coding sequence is TGCAGCGTTGGACACGCCAATCAGCCCCAGCATTTT.